A selection of T cell receptor beta chains follows, all from one sample in a study of blood T cell repertoires in COVID-19. The repertoire was sequenced with immunoSEQ multiplex PCR; TCRdb's copy has only in-frame clones and lacks some. The sample contains about 150,000 clones, about nine tenths of which appear only once. Sequenced sample: PBMCs or T cells enriched from blood (not recorded which). These receptors came from a man aged 50 to 59 who had recovered from COVID-19. The CDR3 runs from the conserved cysteine through the conserved F or W. Each record gives: D gene, J gene, V gene, clone size, CDR3 protein, CDR3 DNA. D genes are given only for firm matches. Not every row has a clone size; where given, it reads once, few, many or a size class.

>TRBD1|TRBJ2-1|TRBV11-2|-
CASTGTGGRGEQFF
TGTGCCAGCACCGGGACAGGGGGCCGGGGAGAGCAGTTCTTC
>-|TRBJ1-2|TRBV5-8|-
CASSRGGALGYTF
TGTGCCAGCAGCCGCGGGGGGGCGCTTGGCTACACCTTC
>TRBD1|TRBJ2-7|TRBV7-6|-
CASSNPDRGAEQYF
TGTGCCAGCAGCAATCCGGACAGGGGGGCCGAGCAGTACTTC
>-|TRBJ1-5|TRBV7-9|-
CASSLSTFPQHF
TGTGCCAGCAGCTTATCCACATTCCCCCAGCATTTT
>TRBD1|TRBJ1-1|TRBV4-1|-
CASSQVGTGGHIPAFF
TGCGCCAGCAGCCAAGTTGGTACAGGGGGACATATCCCAGCTTTCTTT
>TRBD1|TRBJ1-1|TRBV7-9|-
CASSFSGQMNTEAFF
TGTGCCAGCAGCTTTTCGGGACAGATGAACACTGAAGCTTTCTTT
>-|TRBJ2-7|TRBV7-9|once
CASSVSSGEQYF
TGTGCCAGCAGCGTTAGCAGCGGCGAGCAGTACTTC
>-|TRBJ1-5|TRBV6-5|-
CASTQNSNQPQHF
TGTGCCAGCACCCAGAATAGCAATCAGCCCCAGCATTTT
>-|TRBJ2-1|TRBV7-2|-
CASSPKQPGRNEQFF
TGTGCCAGCAGCCCAAAACAACCGGGTAGAAACGAGCAGTTCTTC
>TRBD1|TRBJ2-5|TRBV7-9|-
CASSPLARTGENPGETQYF
TGTGCCAGCAGCCCCCTAGCCCGGACAGGGGAAAACCCAGGGGAGACCCAGTACTTC
>-|TRBJ1-4|TRBV27|-
CASSARGLGYEKLFF
TGTGCCAGCAGTGCCAGGGGTTTAGGATATGAAAAACTGTTTTTT
>TRBD1|TRBJ1-5|TRBV28|-
CASSLGDRVNQPQHF
TGTGCCAGCAGTTTAGGGGACAGAGTGAATCAGCCCCAGCATTTT
>TRBD1|TRBJ2-1|TRBV7-9|-
CASSPTGILLREQFF
TGTGCCAGCAGCCCGACAGGGATCCTCCTCAGGGAGCAGTTCTTC
>TRBD1|TRBJ2-7|TRBV7-9|-
CASSFSTGLNEQYF
TGTGCCAGCAGTTTTTCGACAGGGTTGAACGAGCAGTACTTC
>TRBD1|TRBJ1-1|TRBV5-8|-
CASSLEGQVNTEAFF
TGTGCCAGCAGCTTGGAGGGACAGGTGAACACTGAAGCTTTCTTT
>-|TRBJ2-1|TRBV15|-
CATSRDRVVGAFF
TGTGCCACCAGCAGGGATCGAGTAGTAGGGGCCTTCTTC
>TRBD2|TRBJ2-1|TRBV5-4|-
CASSFAGGLYNEQFF
TGTGCCAGCAGCTTTGCGGGAGGCTTATACAATGAGCAGTTCTTC
>TRBD1|TRBJ2-7|TRBV2|-
CASTLRGRGLYEQYF
TGTGCCAGCACCCTGCGGGGCAGGGGGCTTTACGAGCAGTACTTC
>TRBD1|TRBJ1-2|TRBV5-6|-
CASRPTGVYGYTF
TGTGCCAGCAGACCTACAGGGGTCTATGGCTACACCTTC
>-|TRBJ1-4|TRBV4-2|-
CASSQDEWRDEKLFF
TGTGCCAGCAGCCAAGACGAATGGAGGGATGAAAAACTGTTTTTT
>-|TRBJ2-5|TRBV7-2|-
CASSLQGAKETQYF
TGTGCCAGCAGCTTACAGGGCGCGAAAGAGACCCAGTACTTC
>-|TRBJ2-3|TRBV29-1|-
CSVAGGGTATDTQYF
TGCAGCGTTGCGGGCGGGGGGACAGCCACAGATACGCAGTATTTT
>-|TRBJ1-2|TRBV7-2|-
CASSFSGRGAGYGYTF
TGTGCCAGCAGCTTCTCCGGACGGGGGGCGGGCTATGGCTACACCTTC
>TRBD1|TRBJ2-2|TRBV18|-
CASSPGTVRTGELFF
TGTGCCAGCTCACCGGGGACAGTCCGAACCGGGGAGCTGTTTTTT
>-|TRBJ1-1|TRBV7-2|-
CASSFAGPPEAFF
TGTGCCAGCAGCTTCGCGGGGCCCCCTGAAGCTTTCTTT
>-|TRBJ1-5|TRBV28|-
CASSKTDSSNQPQHF
TGTGCCAGCAGCAAAACGGACAGTAGCAATCAGCCCCAGCATTTT
>TRBD1|TRBJ1-1|TRBV7-9|-
CASSQGGRGPTEAFF
TGTGCCAGCAGCCAAGGTGGCAGGGGGCCTACTGAAGCTTTCTTT
>TRBD1|TRBJ1-2|TRBV11-2|-
CASSSTGVYGYTF
TGTGCCAGCAGCTCTACAGGGGTCTATGGCTACACCTTC
>-|TRBJ1-5|TRBV7-2|few
CASSLQENQPQHF
TGTGCCAGCAGCTTACAGGAAAATCAGCCCCAGCATTTT
>TRBD1|TRBJ2-7|TRBV18|-
CASSLAGGQGAREQYF
TGTGCCAGCTCGCTCGCTGGGGGACAGGGGGCGCGGGAGCAGTACTTC
>TRBD1|TRBJ1-1|TRBV7-2|-
CASSPGGYRGEAFF
TGTGCCAGCAGCCCTGGGGGTTACAGGGGAGAAGCTTTCTTT
>-|TRBJ1-2|TRBV2|once
CASRRNGLRYTF
TGTGCCAGCAGGCGGAATGGTCTGCGCTACACCTTC
>TRBD2|TRBJ2-2|TRBV9|-
CASSWGGTGELFF
TGTGCCAGCAGCTGGGGGGGCACCGGGGAGCTGTTTTTT
>TRBD1|TRBJ1-1|TRBV5-5|-
CASSLTGGSAEAFF
TGTGCCAGCAGCCTTACAGGGGGCTCGGCTGAAGCTTTCTTT
>TRBD1|TRBJ1-2|TRBV4-1|once
CASSQDMGQVVIYGYTF
TGCGCCAGCAGCCAAGATATGGGACAGGTTGTGATCTATGGCTACACCTTC
>-|TRBJ2-1|TRBV6-5|-
CASSYRLSSYNEQFF
TGTGCCAGCAGTTATCGACTGAGCTCCTACAATGAGCAGTTCTTC
>TRBD1|TRBJ1-1|TRBV28|-
CASSLRDRGRYAFF
TGTGCCAGCAGTCTCCGGGACAGGGGACGGTACGCTTTCTTT
>TRBD2|TRBJ2-1|TRBV6-1|-
CASSELVAGDNEQFF
TGTGCCAGCAGTGAATTGGTAGCGGGGGACAATGAGCAGTTCTTC
>-|TRBJ1-4|TRBV5-1|-
CASSLGTGMVNEKLFF
TGCGCCAGCAGCTTGGGAACAGGGATGGTGAATGAAAAACTGTTTTTT
>TRBD1|TRBJ2-5|TRBV27|-
CASSDRGRRETQYF
TGTGCCAGCAGTGACAGGGGGCGCCGGGAGACCCAGTACTTC
>TRBD1|TRBJ2-4|TRBV20-1|-
CSASAGGKAKNIQYF
TGCAGTGCTAGTGCAGGGGGAAAGGCCAAAAACATTCAGTACTTC
>TRBD1|TRBJ2-1|TRBV24-1|-
CATSGTRGYNEQFF
TGTGCCACCAGTGGTACCAGGGGGTACAATGAGCAGTTCTTC
>-|TRBJ1-1|TRBV7-9|-
CASSLDRTPFGFF
TGTGCCAGCAGCTTAGACCGGACACCTTTCGGGTTCTTT
>TRBD2|TRBJ2-7|TRBV28|-
CASSLSGGRGQYF
TGTGCCAGCAGTTTAAGCGGGGGGCGAGGGCAGTACTTC
>-|TRBJ1-1|TRBV7-3|-
CASSPTGTTEAFF
TGTGCCAGCAGCCCCACAGGGACCACTGAAGCTTTCTTT
>TRBD1|TRBJ2-4|TRBV5-1|-
CASSSLDREDIQYF
TGCGCCAGCAGCTCACTGGACAGGGAGGACATTCAGTACTTC
>TRBD1|TRBJ1-6|TRBV6-5|few
CASSPRDRNSPLHF
TGTGCCAGCAGTCCCCGGGACAGAAATTCACCCCTCCACTTT
>TRBD2|TRBJ2-7|TRBV5-6|once
CASSLLGLAGGLGEQYF
TGTGCCAGCAGCTTGTTGGGACTAGCGGGAGGGCTAGGCGAGCAGTACTTC
>TRBD2|TRBJ2-2|TRBV4-2|-
CASSQDTAGVQGELFF
TGTGCCAGCAGCCAAGACACGGCGGGGGTACAGGGGGAGCTGTTTTTT
>-|TRBJ1-4|TRBV18|-
CASSPKQGSNEKLFF
TGTGCCAGCTCACCTAAACAGGGTTCTAATGAAAAACTGTTTTTT
>-|TRBJ2-1|TRBV9|few
CASSVDPTSYNEQFF
TGTGCCAGCAGCGTAGATCCCACTTCCTACAATGAGCAGTTCTTC
>-|TRBJ1-2|TRBV11-2|-
CASSLGTGFDGYTF
TGTGCCAGCAGCTTAGGTACAGGGTTTGATGGCTACACCTTC
>-|TRBJ1-1|TRBV10-3|few
CAISDSGGYTEAFF
TGTGCCATCAGTGACTCCGGGGGTTACACTGAAGCTTTCTTT
>-|TRBJ1-3|TRBV9|-
CASSVGDISGNTIYF
TGTGCCAGCAGCGTAGGGGACATCTCTGGAAACACCATATATTTT
>-|TRBJ2-5|TRBV6-2/TRBV6-3|-
CASTPGADQETQYF
TGTGCCAGCACCCCTGGGGCGGACCAAGAGACCCAGTACTTC
>TRBD1|TRBJ1-5|TRBV6-5|-
CASKGQGAVVQPQHF
TGTGCCAGCAAAGGACAGGGGGCAGTCGTGCAGCCCCAGCATTTT
>-|TRBJ1-4|TRBV28|once
CASSSGHTKFF
TGTGCCAGCAGCTCCGGACATACCAAATTTTTT
>-|TRBJ2-5|TRBV7-7|-
CASSLRGNAETQYF
TGTGCCAGCAGCTTACGGGGAAACGCAGAGACCCAGTACTTC
>TRBD1|TRBJ1-2|TRBV5-1|-
CASSNRQGNYGYTF
TGCGCCAGCAGCAACCGACAGGGAAACTATGGCTACACCTTC
>-|TRBJ1-3|TRBV7-9|-
CASSPGGGSSGNTIYF
TGTGCCAGCAGCCCAGGCGGGGGTAGCTCTGGAAACACCATATATTTT